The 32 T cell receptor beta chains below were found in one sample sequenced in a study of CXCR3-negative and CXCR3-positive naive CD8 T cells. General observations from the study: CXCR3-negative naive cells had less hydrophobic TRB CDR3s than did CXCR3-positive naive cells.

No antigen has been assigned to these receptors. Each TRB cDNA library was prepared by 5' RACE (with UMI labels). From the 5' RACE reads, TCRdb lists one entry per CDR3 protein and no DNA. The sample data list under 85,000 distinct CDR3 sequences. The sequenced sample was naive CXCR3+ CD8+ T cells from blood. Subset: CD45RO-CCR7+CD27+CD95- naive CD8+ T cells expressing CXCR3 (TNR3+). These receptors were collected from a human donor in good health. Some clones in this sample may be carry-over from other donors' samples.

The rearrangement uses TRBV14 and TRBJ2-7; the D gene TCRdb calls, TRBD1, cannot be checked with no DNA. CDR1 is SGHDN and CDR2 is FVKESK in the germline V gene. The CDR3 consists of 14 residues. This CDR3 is CACSLVQGWYEQYF.

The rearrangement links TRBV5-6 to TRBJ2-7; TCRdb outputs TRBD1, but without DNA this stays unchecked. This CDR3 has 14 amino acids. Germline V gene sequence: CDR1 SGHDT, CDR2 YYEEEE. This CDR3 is CASSLGQSTYEQYF.

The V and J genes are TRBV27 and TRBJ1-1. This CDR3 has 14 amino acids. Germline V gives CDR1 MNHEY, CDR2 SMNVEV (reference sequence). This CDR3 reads CASGGFGYDTEASF.

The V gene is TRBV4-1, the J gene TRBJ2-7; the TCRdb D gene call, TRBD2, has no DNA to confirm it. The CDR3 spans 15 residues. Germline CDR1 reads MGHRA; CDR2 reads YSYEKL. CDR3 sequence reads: CASSQVAGGGYEQYF.

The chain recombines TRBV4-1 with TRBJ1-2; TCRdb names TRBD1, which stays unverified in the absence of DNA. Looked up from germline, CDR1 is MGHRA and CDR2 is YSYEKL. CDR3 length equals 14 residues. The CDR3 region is CASSHNRGDYGYTF.

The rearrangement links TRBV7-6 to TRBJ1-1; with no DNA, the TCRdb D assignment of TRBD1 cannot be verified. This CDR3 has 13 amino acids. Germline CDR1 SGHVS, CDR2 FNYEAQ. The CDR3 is CASSYTGRAEAFF.

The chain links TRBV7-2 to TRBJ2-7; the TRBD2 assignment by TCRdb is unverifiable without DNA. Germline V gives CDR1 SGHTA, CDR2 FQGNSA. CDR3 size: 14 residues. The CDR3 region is CASSLAGPPYEQYF.

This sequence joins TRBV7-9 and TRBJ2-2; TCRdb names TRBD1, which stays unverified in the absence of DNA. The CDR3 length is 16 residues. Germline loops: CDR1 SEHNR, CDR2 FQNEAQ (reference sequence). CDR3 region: CASSPSEVGAAGELFF.

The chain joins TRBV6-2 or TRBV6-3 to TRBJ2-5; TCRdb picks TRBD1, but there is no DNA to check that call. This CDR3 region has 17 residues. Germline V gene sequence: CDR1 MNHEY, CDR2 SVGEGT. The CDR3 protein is CASSEQEQGLVQETQYF.

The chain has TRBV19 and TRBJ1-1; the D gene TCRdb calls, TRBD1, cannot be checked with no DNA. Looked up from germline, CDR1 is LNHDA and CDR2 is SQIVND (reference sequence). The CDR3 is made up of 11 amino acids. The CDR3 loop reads CATKTVTEAFF.

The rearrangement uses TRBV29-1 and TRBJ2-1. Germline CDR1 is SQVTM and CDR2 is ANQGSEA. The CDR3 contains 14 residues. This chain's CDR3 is CSVEGHRSYNEQFF.

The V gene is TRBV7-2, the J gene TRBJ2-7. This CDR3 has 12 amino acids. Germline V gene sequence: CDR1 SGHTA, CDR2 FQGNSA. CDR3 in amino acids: CASSFLGSEQYF.

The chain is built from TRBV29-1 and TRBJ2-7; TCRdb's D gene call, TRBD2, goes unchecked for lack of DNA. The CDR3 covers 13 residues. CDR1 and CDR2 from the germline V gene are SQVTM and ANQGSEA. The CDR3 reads CSVAGTEAYEQYF.

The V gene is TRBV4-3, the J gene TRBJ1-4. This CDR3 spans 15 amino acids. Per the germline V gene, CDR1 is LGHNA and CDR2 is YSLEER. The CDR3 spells CASSQDRGNGEKLFF.

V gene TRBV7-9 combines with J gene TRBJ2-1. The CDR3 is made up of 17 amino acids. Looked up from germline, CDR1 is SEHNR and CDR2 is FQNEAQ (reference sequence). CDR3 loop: CASSSNLGGRSYNEQFF.

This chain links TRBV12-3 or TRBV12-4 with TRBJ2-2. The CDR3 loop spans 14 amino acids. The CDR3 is CASSAQANTGELFF.

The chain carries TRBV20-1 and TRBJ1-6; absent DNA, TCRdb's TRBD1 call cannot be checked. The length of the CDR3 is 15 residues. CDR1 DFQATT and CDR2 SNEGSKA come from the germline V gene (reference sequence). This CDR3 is CSARELDSRGSPLHF.

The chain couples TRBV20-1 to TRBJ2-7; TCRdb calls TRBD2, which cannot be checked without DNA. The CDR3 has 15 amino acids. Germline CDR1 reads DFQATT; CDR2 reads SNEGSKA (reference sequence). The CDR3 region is CSASRLAGSAGEQYF.

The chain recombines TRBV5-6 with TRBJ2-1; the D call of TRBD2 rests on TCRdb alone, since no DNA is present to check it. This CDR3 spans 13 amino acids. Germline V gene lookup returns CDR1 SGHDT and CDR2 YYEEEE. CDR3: CASSQEGYNEQFF. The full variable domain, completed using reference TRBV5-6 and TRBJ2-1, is DAGVTQSPTHLIKTRGQQVTLRCSPKSGHDTVSWYQQALGQGPQFIFQYYEEEERQRGNFPDRFSGHQFPNYSSELNVNALLLGDSALYLCASSQEGYNEQFFGPGTRLTVL.

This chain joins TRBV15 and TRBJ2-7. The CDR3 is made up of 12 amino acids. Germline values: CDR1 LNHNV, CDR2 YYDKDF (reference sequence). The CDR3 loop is CATSTPSYEQYF. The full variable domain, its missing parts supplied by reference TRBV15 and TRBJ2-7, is DAMVIQNPRYQVTQFGKPVTLSCSQTLNHNVMYWYQQKSSQAPKLLFHYYDKDFNNEADTPDNFQSRRPNTSFCFLDIRSPGLGDTAMYLCATSTPSYEQYFGPGTRLTVT.

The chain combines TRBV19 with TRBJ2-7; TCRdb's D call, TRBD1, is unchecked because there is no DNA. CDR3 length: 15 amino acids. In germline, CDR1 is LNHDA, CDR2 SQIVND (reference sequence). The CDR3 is CASSMQTGHPYEQYF.

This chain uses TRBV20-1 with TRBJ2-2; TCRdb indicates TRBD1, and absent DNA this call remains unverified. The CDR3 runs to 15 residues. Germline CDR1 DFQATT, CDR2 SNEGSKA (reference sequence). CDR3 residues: CSARDSGGNTGELFF.

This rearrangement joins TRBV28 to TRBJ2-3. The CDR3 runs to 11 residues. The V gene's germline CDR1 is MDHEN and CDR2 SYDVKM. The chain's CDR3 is CASSLLRTQYF. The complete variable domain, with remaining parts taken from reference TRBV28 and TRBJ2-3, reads DVKVTQSSRYLVKRTGEKVFLECVQDMDHENMFWYRQDPGLGLRLIYFSYDVKMKEKGDIPEGYSVSREKKERFSLILESASTNQTSMYLCASSLLRTQYFGPGTRLTVL.

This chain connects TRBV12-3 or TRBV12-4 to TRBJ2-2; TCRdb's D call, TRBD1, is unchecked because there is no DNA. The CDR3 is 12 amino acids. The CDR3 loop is CASSLGVVELFF.

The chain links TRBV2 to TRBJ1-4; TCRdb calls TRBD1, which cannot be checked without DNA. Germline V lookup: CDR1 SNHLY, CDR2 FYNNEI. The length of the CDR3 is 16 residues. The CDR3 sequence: CASGQGRTTTNEKLFF.

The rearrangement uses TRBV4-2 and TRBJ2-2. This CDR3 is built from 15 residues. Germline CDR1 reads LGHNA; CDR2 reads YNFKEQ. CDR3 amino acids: CASSQDRGNTGELFF.

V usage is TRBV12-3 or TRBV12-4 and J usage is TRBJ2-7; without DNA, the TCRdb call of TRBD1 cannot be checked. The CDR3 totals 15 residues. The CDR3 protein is CASSLGQGEYTEQYF.

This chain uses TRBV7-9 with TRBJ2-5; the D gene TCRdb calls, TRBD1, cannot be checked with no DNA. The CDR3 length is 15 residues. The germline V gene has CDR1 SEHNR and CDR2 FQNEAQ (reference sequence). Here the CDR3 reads CASSFLAGGRETQYF.

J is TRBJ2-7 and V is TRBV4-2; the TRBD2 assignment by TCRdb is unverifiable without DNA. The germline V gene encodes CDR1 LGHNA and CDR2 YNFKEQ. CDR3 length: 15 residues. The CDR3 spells CASSQGPSGSYEQYF.

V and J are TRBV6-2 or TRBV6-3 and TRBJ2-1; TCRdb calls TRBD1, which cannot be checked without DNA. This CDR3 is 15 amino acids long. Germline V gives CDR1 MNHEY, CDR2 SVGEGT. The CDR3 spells CASSYLTGGLDEQFF.

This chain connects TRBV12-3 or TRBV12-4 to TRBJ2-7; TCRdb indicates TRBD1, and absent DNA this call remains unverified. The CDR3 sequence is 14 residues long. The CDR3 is CASSLGRGPLEQYF.

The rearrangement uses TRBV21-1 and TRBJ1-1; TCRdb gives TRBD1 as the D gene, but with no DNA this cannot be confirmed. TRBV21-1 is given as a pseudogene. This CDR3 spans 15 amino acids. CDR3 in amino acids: CASSKARQTNTEAFF.